This T cell receptor beta chain came from a study of T-cell reconstitution after alpha-beta-depleted transplantation in children. Overall study results and limits: The main origin of T-cell counts and diversity one year after transplant was newly produced T cells. Surviving recipient T cells and thymic progenitors produced the high day-60 TCRbeta diversity seen in some patients.

Only a few counts were recorded for this clonotype. Antigen specificity is unknown. Molecular barcoding with unique molecular identifiers was used for the TCRbeta library. From the PCR reads, TCRdb called clonotypes with MiXCR, one entry per CDR3 protein. The sample has approximately 430,000 distinct CDR3 sequences; 15% to 20% are singletons. The clonotype originates from a boy younger than two who had a stem cell transplant for Wiskott-Aldrich syndrome, so the T cells may come from the graft donor. The sample here was PBMCs, mostly from graft donor cells, taken 360 days after TCRalphabeta/CD19-depleted stem cell transplant.

This CDR3 is CASSFFGLDREETQYF. CDR3 nucleotide sequence: TGTGCCAGCAGCTTTTTCGGCCTGGACAGGGAAGAGACCCAGTACTTC. The V gene is TRBV5-6, the J gene TRBJ2-5; 8 bases fit TRBD1. V dropped 2 bases and J dropped 3; count of bases not matched to a gene: 9. The CDR3 contains 16 residues. CDR1 and CDR2 (germline): SGHDT, YYEEEE.